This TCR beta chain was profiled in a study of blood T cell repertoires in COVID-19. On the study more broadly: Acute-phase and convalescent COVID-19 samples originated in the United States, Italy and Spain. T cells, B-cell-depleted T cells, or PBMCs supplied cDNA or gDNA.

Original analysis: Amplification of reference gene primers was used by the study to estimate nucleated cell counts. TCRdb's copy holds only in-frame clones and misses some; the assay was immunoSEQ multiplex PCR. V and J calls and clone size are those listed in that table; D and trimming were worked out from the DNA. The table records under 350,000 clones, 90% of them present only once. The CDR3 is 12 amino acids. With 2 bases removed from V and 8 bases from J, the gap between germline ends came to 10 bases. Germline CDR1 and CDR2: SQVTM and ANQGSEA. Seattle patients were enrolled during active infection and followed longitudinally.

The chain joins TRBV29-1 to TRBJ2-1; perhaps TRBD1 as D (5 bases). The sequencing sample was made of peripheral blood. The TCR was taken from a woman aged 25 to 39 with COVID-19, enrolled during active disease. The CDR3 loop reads CSVERTSDEQFF. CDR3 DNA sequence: TGCAGCGTTGAAAGGACATCCGATGAGCAGTTCTTC.